Below are 5 T cell receptor beta chains sequenced from a single sample in a study of T cells in women clearing cervical HPV infection (dated by TCRdb to between 2018 and 2020). Libraries were constructed by the immunoSEQ multiplex PCR assay. TCRdb carries this immuneACCESS record with in-frame sequences only. Its versions omit some clonotypes, under half of them owing to an unresolved V gene in the studies checked, with the rest unexplained. The sample table gives more than 20,000 clones. Around 9.3% of the sample is taken by the ten largest. The sample was blood buffy coat. The receptors come from a woman aged 18-70 years with a cervical HPV16 infection that either progressed to CIN3+ or cleared (not recorded which).

Regarding this clone: The read terminates 3 residues before the CDR3 end, so the remaining end is supplied by the germline J gene. The rearrangement joins TRBV20-1 to TRBJ1-1; D is unresolved. Germline CDR1 and CDR2: DFQATT and SNEGSKA (reference sequence). This CDR3 comprises 10 residues. The CDR3 spells CSASSLAAFF. The CDR3 DNA, read in part, is TGCAGTGCCTCCAGTCTGGCA.

To note about this clone: The junction and the germline gene differ at one end; a read error may be behind it. The read terminates 3 residues before the CDR3 end, so the remaining end is supplied by the germline J gene. The chain combines TRBV7-7 with TRBJ2-7; maybe TRBD2 (5 bases). This CDR3 has 15 residues. Germline CDR1 SSHAT, CDR2 FNYEAQ (reference sequence). Partial CDR3 DNA: TGTGCTAGCAGCTTAGGTGAGGGCGCGTCCTACGAG. Amino acid sequence: CASSLGEGASYE. In full, the CDR3 is CASSLGEGASYEQYF.

Concerning this clone itself: The read terminates 3 residues ahead of where the CDR3 ends, so the germline J gene completes it. The chain carries TRBV18 and TRBJ2-1; TRBD1 aligns across 9 bases. V shed 4 bases, J shed 4 bases, and the junction held 5 bases outside the gene matches. This CDR3 has 15 residues. The germline gives CDR1 KGHSH, CDR2 LQKENI. The DNA read from the CDR3 is TGTGCCAGCTCACGCGGGACAGGGCCTTACAATGAG. Translated: CASSRGTGPYNE. The complete CDR3 reads CASSRGTGPYNEQFF.

As for this clone: From the germline J gene comes the end of the CDR3, since the read stops 3 residues before it. V is TRBV29-1 and J is TRBJ2-1; 7 nucleotides agree with TRBD2. Trimming cost V 7 bases and J 9 bases; bases outside gene matches: 15. This CDR3 contains 14 residues. Per germline, CDR1 SQVTM and CDR2 ANQGSEA. CDR3 amino acids: CSANGGGTYSEQFF. The sequenced CDR3 bases are TGCAGCGCTAATGGGGGGGGGACCTACTCTGAG.

Details on this clone: The read halts 3 residues ahead of the CDR3 end, with the missing end drawn from the germline J gene. The V and J genes are TRBV6-1 and TRBJ1-5, with D perhaps TRBD1 (5 bases). CDR3 size: 14 residues. The germline CDR1 and CDR2 sequences are MNHNS and SASEGT. Trimming left V 4 bases short and J 3 bases short, with 10 bases between. CDR3 protein: CASSGGRNNQPQHF. CDR3 DNA, as far as it was read: TGTGCCAGCAGTGGGGGCAGAAACAATCAGCCC.